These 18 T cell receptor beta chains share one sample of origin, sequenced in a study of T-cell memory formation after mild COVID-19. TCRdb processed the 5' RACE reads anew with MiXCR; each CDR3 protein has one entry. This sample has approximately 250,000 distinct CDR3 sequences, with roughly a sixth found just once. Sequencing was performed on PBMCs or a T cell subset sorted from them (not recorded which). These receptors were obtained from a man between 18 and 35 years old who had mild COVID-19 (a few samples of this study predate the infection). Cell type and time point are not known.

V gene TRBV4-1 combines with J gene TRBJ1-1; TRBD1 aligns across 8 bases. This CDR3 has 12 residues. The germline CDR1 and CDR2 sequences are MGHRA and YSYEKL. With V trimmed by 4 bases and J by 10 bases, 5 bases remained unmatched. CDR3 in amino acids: CASSRGQGVAFF. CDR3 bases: TGCGCCAGCAGCCGTGGACAGGGCGTAGCTTTCTTT.

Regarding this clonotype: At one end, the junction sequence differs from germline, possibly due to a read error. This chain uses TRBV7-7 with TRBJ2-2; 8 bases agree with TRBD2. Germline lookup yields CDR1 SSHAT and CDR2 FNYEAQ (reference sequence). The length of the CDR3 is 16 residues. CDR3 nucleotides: TGTGCTAGCAGCTTCCGAGCGGGGGCCGACACCGGGGAGCTGTTTTTT. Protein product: CASSFRAGADTGELFF.

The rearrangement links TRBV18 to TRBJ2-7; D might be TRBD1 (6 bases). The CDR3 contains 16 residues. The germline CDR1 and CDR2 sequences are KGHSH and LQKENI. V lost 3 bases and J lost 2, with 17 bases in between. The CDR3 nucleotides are TGTGCCAGCTCACCCAGGGGCCCCAGTGCCACCTACGAGCAGTACTTC. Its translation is CASSPRGPSATYEQYF.

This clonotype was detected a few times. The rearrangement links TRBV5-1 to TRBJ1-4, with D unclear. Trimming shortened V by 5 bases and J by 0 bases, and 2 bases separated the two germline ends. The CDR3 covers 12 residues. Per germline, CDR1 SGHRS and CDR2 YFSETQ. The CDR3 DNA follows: TGCGCCAGCAGTGCAACTAATGAAAAACTGTTTTTT. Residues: CASSATNEKLFF.

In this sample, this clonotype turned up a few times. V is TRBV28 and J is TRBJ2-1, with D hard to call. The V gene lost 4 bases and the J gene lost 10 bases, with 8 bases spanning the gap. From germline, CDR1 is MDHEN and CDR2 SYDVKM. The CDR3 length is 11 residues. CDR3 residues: CASSSHWEQFF. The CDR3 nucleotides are TGTGCCAGCAGTTCTCACTGGGAGCAGTTCTTC. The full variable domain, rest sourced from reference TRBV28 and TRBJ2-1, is DVKVTQSSRYLVKRTGEKVFLECVQDMDHENMFWYRQDPGLGLRLIYFSYDVKMKEKGDIPEGYSVSREKKERFSLILESASTNQTSMYLCASSSHWEQFFGPGTRLTVL.

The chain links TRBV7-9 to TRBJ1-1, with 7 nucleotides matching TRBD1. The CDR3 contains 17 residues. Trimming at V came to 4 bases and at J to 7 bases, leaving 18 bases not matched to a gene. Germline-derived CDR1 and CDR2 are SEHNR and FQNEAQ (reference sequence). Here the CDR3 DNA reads TGTGCCAGCAGCTCAGACAGGGACGGGCGCAATTGGGTTGAAGCTTTCTTT. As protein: CASSSDRDGRNWVEAFF.

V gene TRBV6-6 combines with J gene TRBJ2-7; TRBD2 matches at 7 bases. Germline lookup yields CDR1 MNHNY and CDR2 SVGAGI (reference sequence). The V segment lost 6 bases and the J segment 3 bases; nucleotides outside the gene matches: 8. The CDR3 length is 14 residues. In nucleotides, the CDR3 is TGTGCCAGCAGCCCGAGGAGCGGGGTCTACGAGCAGTACTTC. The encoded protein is CASSPRSGVYEQYF.

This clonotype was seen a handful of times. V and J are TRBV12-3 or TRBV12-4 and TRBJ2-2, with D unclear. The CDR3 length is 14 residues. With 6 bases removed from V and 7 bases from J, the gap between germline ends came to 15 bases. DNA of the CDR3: TGTGCCAGCAGGCCGGCTGGGCTTGGCGGGGAGCTGTTTTTT. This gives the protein CASRPAGLGGELFF.

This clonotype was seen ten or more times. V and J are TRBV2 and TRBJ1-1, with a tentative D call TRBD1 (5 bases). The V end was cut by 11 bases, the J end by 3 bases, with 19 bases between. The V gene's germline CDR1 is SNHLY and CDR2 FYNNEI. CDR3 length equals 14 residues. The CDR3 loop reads CACQSIGADTEAFF. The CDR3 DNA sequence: TGTGCCTGCCAATCAATCGGGGCCGACACTGAAGCTTTCTTT.

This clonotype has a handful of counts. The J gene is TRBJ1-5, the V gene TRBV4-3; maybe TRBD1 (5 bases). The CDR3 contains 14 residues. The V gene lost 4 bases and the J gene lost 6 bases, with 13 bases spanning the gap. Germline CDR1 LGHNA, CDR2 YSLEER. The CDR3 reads CASSPTGLGQPQHF. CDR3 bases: TGCGCCAGCAGCCCTACAGGCTTGGGTCAGCCCCAGCATTTT.

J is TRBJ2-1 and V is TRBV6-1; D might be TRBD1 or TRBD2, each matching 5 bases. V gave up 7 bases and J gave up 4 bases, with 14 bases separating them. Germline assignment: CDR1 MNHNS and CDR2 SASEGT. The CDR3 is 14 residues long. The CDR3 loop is CASTRDGSYNEQFF. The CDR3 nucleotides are TGTGCCAGCACCCGGGACGGATCGTACAATGAGCAGTTCTTC.

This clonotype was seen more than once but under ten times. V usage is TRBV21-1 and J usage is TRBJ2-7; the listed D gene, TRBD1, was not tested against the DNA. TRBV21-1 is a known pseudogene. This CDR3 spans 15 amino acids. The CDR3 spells CASSTRQGGPCEQYF. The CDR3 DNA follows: TGTGCCAGCAGCACCCGACAGGGGGGACCTTGCGAGCAGTACTTC.

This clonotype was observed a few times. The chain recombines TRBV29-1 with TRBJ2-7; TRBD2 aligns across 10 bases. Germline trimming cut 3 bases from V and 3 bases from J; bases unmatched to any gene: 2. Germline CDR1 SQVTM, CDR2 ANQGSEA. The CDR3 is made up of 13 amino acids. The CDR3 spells CSVDASGGYEQYF. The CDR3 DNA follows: TGCAGCGTTGACGCTAGCGGGGGCTACGAGCAGTACTTC.

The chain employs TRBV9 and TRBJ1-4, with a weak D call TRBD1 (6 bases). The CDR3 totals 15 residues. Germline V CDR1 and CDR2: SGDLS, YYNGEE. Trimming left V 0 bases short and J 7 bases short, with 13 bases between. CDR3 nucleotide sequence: TGTGCCAGCAGCGTAGTTGGCAGGGGTGGTGAAAAACTGTTTTTT. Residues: CASSVVGRGGEKLFF.

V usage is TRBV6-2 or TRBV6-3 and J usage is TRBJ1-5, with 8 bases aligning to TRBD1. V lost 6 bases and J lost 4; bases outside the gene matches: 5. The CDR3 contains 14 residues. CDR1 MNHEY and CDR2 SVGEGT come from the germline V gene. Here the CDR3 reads CASSRDRPNQPQHF. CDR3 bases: TGTGCCAGCAGCAGGGACAGGCCAAATCAGCCCCAGCATTTT.

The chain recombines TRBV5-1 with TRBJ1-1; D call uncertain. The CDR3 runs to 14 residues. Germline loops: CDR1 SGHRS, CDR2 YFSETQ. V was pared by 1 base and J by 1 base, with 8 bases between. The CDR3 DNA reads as TGCGCCAGCAGCTTGCTAAGTCCGAACACTGAAGCTTTCTTT. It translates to CASSLLSPNTEAFF.

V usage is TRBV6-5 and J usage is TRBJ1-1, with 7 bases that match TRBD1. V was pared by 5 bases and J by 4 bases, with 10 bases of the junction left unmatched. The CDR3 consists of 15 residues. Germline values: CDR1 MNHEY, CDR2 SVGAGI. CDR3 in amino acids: CASSRSGGGSTEAFF. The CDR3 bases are TGTGCCAGCAGTCGCTCAGGGGGAGGGAGCACTGAAGCTTTCTTT.

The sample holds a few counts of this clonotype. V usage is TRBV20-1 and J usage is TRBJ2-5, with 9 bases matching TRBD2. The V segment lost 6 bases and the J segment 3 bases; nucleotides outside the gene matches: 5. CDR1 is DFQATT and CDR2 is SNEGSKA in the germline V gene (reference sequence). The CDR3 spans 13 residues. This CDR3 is CSARGGGEETQYF. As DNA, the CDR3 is TGCAGTGCCCGCGGGGGGGGCGAAGAGACCCAGTACTTC.